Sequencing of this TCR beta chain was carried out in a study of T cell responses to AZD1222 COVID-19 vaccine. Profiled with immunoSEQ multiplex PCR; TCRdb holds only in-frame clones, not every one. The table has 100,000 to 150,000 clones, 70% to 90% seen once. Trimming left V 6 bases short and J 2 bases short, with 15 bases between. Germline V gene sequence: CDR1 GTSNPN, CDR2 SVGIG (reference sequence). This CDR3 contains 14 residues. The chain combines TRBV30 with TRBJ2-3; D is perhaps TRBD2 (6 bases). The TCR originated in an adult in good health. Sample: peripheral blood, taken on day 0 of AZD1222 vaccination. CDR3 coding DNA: TGTGCCTGCCCCGGGAGCTCAAACACAGATACGCAGTATTTT. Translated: CACPGSSNTDTQYF.